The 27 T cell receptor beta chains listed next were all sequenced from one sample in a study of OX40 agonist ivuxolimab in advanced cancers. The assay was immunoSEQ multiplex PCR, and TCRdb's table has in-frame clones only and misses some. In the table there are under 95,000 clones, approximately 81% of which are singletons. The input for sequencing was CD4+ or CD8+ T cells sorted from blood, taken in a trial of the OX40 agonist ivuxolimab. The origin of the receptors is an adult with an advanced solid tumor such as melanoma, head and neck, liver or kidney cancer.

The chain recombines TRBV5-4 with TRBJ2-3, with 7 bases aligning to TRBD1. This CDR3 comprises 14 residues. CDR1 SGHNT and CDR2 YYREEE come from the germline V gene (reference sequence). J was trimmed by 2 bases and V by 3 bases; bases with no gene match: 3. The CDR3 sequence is CASSWDSLTDTQYF. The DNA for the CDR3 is TGTGCCAGCAGCTGGGACAGCCTCACAGATACGCAGTATTTT.

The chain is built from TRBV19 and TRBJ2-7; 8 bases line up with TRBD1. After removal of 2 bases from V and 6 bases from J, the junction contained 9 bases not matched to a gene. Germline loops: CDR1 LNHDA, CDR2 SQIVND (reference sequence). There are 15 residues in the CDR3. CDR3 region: CASSIPGQDYGEQYF. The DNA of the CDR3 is TGTGCCAGTAGTATACCGGGACAGGACTATGGCGAGCAGTACTTC.

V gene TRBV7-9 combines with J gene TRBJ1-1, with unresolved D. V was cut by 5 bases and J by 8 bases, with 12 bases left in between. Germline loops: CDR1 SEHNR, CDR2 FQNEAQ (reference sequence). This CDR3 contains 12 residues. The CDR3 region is CASSQNTVEAFF. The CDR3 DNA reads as TGTGCCAGCAGCCAAAACACGGTCGAAGCTTTCTTT. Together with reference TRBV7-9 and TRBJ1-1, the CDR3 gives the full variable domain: DTGVSQNPRHKITKRGQNVTFRCDPISEHNRLYWYRQTLGQGPEFLTYFQNEAQLEKSRLLSDRFSAERPKGSFSTLEIQRTEQGDSAMYLCASSQNTVEAFFGQGTRLTVV.

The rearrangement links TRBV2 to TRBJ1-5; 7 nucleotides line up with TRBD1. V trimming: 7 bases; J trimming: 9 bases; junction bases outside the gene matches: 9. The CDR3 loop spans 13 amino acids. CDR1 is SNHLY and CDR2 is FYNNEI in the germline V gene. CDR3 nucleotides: TGTGCCAGCACAACAGGGGTAACAAGGCCCCAGCATTTT. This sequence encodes CASTTGVTRPQHF.

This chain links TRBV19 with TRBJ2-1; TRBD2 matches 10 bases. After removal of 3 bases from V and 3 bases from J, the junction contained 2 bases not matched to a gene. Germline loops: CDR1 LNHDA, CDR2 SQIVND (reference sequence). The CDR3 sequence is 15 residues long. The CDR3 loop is CASSISSGGYNEQFF. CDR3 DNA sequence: TGTGCCAGTAGTATCTCTAGCGGGGGCTACAATGAGCAGTTCTTC.

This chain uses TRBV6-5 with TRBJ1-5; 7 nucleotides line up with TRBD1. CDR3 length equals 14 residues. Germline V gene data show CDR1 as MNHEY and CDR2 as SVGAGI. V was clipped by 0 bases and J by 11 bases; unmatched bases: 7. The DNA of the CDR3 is TGTGCCAGCAGTTACTCGCAGGGGGTGTCGGCCCAGCATTTT. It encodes CASSYSQGVSAQHF.

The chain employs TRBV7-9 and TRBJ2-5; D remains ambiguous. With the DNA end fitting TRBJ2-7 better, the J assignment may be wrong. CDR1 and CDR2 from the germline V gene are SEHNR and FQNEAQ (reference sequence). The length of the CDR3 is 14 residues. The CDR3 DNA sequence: TGTGCCAGCAGCAGCTACAGTGGGCGGTACGAGCAGTACTTC. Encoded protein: CASSSYSGRYEQYF.

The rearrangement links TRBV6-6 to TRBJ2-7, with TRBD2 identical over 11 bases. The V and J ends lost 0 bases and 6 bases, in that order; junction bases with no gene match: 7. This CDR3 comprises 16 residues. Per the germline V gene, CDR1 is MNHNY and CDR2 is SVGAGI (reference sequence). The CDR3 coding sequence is TGTGCCAGCAGTTACTCTAGGACTAGCGGGTTGGTCGAGCAGTACTTC. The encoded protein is CASSYSRTSGLVEQYF.

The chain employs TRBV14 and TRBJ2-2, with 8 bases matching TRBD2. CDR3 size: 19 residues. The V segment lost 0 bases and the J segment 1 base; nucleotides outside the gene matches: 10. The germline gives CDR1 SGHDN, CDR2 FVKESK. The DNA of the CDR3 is TGTGCCAGCAGCCAAGATGGGGGTAGCGGGACCTGGAACACCGGGGAGCTGTTTTTT. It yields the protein CASSQDGGSGTWNTGELFF.

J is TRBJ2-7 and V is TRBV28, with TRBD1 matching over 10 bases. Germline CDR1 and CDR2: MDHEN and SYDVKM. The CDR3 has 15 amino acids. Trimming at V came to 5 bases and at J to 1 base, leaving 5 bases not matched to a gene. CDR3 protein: CASSGGDRGSYEQYF. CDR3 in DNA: TGTGCCAGCAGTGGGGGGGACAGGGGTTCCTACGAGCAGTACTTC.

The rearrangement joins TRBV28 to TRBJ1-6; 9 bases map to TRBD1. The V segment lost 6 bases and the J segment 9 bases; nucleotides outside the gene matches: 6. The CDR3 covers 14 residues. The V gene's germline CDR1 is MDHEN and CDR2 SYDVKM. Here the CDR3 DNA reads TGTGCCAGCAGCCAGGACAGGGGATCTTCACCCCTCCACTTT. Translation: CASSQDRGSSPLHF.

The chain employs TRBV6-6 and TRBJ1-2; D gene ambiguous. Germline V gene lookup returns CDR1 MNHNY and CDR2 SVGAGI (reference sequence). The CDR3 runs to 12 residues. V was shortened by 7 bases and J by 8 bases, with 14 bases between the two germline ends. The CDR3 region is CASTIRSEGYTF. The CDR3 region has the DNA TGTGCCAGCACCATACGGTCTGAAGGCTACACCTTC.

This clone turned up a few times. DNA of the CDR3: TGTGCCAGCAGTGGACAGGGGAGGCCCAATGAGCAGTTCTTC. Amino acid sequence: CASSGQGRPNEQFF. The gene calls are TRBV2 and TRBJ2-1; 8 bases are shared with TRBD1. From germline, CDR1 is SNHLY and CDR2 FYNNEI. The CDR3 is made up of 14 amino acids. V shed 4 bases and J 6 bases; nucleotides not matched to a gene: 5.

The CDR3 loop is CASSTFGQETQYF. Here the CDR3 DNA reads TGTGCCAGCAGCACTTTTGGCCAAGAGACCCAGTACTTC. The gene calls are TRBV25-1 and TRBJ2-5, with D unresolved. Germline V CDR1 and CDR2: MGHDK, SYGVNS. CDR3 size: 13 residues. Trimming removed 6 bases from V and 1 base from J, with 9 bases in between.

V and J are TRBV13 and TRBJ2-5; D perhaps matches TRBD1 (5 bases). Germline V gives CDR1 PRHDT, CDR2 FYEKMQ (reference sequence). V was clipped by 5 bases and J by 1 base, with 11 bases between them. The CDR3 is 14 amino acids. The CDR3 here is CASSLRQFQETQYF. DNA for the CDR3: TGTGCCAGCAGCCTTAGACAGTTCCAAGAGACCCAGTACTTC.

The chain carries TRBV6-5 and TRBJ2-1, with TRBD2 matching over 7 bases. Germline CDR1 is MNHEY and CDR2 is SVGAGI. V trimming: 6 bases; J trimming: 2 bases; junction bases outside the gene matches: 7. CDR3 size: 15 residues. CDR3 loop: CASRVSGFTYNEQFF. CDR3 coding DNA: TGTGCCAGCAGAGTTAGCGGGTTCACCTACAATGAGCAGTTCTTC.

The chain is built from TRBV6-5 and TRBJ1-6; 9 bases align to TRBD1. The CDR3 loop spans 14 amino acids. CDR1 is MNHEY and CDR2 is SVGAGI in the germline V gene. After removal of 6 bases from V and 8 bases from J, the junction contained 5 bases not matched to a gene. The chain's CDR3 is CASRGTGFHSPLHF. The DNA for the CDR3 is TGTGCCAGCAGGGGGACAGGGTTTCATTCACCCCTCCACTTT.

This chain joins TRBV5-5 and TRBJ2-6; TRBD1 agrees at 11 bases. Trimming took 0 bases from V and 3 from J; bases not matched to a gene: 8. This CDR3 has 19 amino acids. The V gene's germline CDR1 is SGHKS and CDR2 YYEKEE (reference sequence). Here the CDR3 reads CASSLVFGTGGFGANVLTF. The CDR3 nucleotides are TGTGCCAGCAGCTTGGTTTTCGGGACAGGGGGTTTTGGGGCCAACGTCCTGACTTTC.

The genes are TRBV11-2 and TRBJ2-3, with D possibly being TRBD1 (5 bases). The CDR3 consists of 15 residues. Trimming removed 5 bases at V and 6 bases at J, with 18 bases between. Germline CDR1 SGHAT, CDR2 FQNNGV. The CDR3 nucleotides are TGTGCCAGCAGCACCACTCAGACAGAGACTGATACGCAGTATTTT. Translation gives CASSTTQTETDTQYF.

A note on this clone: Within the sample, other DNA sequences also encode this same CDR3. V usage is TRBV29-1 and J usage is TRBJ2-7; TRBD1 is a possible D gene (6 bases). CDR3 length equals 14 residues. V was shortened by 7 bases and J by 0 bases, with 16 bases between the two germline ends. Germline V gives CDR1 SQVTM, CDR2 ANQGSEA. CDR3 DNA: TGCAGCGCCCTAGGGGGTGACAGCTCCTACGAGCAGTACTTC. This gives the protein CSALGGDSSYEQYF.

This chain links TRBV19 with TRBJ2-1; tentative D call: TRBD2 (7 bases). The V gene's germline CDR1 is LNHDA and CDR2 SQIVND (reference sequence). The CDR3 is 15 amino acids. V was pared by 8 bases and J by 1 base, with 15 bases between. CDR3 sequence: CASQDGGLSYNEQFF. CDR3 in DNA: TGTGCCAGTCAGGACGGGGGGCTTTCCTACAATGAGCAGTTCTTC.

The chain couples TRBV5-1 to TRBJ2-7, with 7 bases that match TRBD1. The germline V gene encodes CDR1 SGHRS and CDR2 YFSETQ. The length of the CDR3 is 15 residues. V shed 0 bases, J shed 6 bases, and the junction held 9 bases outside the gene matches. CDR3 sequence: CASSLVIGDSSEQYF. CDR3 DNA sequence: TGCGCCAGCAGCTTGGTAATAGGGGACAGTAGCGAGCAGTACTTC.

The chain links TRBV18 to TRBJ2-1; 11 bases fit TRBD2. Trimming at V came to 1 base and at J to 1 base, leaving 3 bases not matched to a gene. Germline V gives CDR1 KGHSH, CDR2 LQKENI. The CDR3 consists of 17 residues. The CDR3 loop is CASSPLGLAESYNEQFF. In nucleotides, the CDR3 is TGTGCCAGCTCACCACTGGGACTAGCGGAGTCCTACAATGAGCAGTTCTTC. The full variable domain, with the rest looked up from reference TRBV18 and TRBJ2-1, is NAGVMQNPRHLVRRRGQEARLRCSPMKGHSHVYWYRQLPEEGLKFMVYLQKENIIDESGMPKERFSAEFPKEGPSILRIQQVVRGDSAAYFCASSPLGLAESYNEQFFGPGTRLTVL.

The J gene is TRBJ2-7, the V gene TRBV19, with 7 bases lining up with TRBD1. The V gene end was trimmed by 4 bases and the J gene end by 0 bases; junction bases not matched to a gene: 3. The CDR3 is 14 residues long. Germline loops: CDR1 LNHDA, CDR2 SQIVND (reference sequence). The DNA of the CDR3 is TGTGCCAGTAGTAACAGGGGATCCTCCTACGAGCAGTACTTC. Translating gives CASSNRGSSYEQYF.

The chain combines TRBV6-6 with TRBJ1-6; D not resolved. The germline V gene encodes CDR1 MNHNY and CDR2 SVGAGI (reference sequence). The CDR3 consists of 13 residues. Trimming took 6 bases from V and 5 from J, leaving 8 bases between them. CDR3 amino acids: CASSGLNNSPLHF. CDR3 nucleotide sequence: TGTGCCAGCAGCGGACTGAATAATTCACCCCTCCACTTT.

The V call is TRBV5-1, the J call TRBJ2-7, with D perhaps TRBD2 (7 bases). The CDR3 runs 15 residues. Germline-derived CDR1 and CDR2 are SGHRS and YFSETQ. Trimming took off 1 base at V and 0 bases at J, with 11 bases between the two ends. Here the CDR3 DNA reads TGCGCCAGCAGCTTGAGCGGGACATCCTCCTACGAGCAGTACTTC. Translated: CASSLSGTSSYEQYF.

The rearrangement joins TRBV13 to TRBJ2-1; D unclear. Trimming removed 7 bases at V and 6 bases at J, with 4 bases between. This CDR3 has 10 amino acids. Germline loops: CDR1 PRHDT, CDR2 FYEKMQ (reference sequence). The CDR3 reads CASNGNEQFF. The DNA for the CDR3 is TGTGCCAGCAATGGCAATGAGCAGTTCTTC.